The source of this T cell receptor (beta chain) is a study of Graves' ophthalmopathy and Graves' hyperthyroidism. Amplified material comprised TCR beta CDR3 regions derived from RNA transcripts. The library came from an HTBI-primed first-round RT-PCR and a second-round multiplex PCR. TCRdb ran MiXCR on the multiplex PCR reads and lists one entry per CDR3 protein. The profile shows 450,000 or so distinct CDR3 sequences, under 15% of them singletons. This CDR3 region has 13 residues. V lost 7 bases and J lost 4, with 13 bases in between. In its sample, this clonotype was seen many times. The receptor was isolated from a woman aged 30 to 39 with Graves' ophthalmopathy. The sample comprised blood. The chain couples TRBV12-3 or TRBV12-4 to TRBJ1-1; unclear D gene. Written as DNA, the CDR3 is TGTGCCAGCAAAACCCCCGGTGGCACTGAAGCTTTCTTT. Protein: CASKTPGGTEAFF.